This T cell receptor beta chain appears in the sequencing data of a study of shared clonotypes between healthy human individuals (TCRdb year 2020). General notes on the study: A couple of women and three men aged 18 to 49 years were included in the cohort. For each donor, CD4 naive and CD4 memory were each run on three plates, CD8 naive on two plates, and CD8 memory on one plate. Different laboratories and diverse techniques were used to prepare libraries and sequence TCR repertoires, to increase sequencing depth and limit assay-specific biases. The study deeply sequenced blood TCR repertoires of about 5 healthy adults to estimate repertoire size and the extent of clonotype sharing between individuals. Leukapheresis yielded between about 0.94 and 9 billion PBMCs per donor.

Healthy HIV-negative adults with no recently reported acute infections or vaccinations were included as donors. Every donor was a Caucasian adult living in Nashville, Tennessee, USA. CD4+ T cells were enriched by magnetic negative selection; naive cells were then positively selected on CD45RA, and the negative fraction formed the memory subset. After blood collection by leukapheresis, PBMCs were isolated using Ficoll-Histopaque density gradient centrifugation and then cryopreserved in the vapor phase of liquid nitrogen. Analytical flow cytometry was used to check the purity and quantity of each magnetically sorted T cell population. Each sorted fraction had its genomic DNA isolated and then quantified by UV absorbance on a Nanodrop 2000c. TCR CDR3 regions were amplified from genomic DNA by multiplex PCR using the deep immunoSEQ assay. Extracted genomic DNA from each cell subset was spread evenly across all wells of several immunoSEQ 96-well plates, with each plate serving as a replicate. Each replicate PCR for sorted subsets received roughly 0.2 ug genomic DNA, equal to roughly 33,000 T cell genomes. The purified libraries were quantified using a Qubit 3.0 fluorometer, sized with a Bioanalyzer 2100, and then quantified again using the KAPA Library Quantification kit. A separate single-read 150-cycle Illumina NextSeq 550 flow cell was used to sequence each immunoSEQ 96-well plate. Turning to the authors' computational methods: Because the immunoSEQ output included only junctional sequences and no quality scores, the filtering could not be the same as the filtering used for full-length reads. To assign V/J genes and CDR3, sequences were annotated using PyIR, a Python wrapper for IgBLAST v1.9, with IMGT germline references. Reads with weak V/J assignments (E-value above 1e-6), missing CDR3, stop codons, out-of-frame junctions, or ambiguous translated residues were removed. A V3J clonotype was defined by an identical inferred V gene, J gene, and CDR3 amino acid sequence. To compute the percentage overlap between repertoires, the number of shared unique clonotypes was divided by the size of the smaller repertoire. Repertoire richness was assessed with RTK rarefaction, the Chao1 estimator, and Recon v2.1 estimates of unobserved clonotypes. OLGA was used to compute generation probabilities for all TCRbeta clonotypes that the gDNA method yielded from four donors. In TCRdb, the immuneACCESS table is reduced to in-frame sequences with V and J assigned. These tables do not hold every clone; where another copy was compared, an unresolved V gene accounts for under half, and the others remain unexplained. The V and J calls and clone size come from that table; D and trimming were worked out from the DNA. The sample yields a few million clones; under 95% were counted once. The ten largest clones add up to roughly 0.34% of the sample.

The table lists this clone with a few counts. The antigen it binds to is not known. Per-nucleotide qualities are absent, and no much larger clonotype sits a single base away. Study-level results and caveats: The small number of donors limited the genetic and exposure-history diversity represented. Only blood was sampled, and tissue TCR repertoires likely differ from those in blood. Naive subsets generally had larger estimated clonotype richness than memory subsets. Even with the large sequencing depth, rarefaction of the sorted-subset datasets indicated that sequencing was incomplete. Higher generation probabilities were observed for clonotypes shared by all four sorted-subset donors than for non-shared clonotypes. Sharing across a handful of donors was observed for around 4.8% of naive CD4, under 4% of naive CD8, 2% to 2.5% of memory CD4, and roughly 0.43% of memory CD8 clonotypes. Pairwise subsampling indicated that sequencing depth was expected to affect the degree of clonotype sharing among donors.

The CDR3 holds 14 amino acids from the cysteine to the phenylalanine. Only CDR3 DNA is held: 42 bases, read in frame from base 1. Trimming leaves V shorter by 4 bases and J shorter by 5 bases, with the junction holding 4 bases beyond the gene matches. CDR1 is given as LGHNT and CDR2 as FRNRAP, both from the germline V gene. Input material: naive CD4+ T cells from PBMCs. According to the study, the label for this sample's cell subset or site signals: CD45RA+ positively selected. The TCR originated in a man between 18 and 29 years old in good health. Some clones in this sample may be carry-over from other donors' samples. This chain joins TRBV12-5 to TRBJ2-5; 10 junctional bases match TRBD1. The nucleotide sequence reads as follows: TGTGCTAGTGGTTCCGGACAGGGGGGGGAGACCCAGTACTTC. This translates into CASGSGQGGETQYF.